The 15 T cell receptor beta chains in this list originate from one sample, sequenced in a study of blood T cell repertoires in COVID-19 (dated by TCRdb to the early 2020s). The library was generated by the immunoSEQ multiplex PCR assay. TCRdb provides this immuneACCESS table in a form limited to in-frame rearrangements. Some clones are lacking; in checked studies, under half of them reflect an unresolved V gene, and why the rest are absent is not known. The sample contains around 190,000 clones, roughly four fifths of them found a single time. Around 7.3% of the sample comes from the top ten. The sequenced material came from peripheral blood. These receptors were obtained from a woman in her 70s with COVID-19, enrolled during active disease.

This clone is a singleton in its sample. The chain uses TRBV6-5 and TRBJ1-1; D not resolved. V lost 3 bases and J 2 bases, leaving 13 bases between the germline ends. The CDR3 extends over 15 amino acids. Germline lookup yields CDR1 MNHEY and CDR2 SVGAGI. The CDR3 region is CASSYSTVLNTEAFF. The CDR3 bases are TGTGCCAGCAGTTATTCCACAGTCCTCAACACTGAAGCTTTCTTT.

The chain recombines TRBV7-2 with TRBJ2-7; 12 bases agree with TRBD2. Looked up from germline, CDR1 is SGHTA and CDR2 is FQGNSA. With V trimmed by 6 bases and J by 4 bases, 4 bases remained unmatched. The CDR3 is 14 amino acids. This CDR3 reads CASSPTSGGYEQYF. The CDR3 DNA reads as TGTGCCAGCAGTCCTACTAGCGGGGGGTACGAGCAGTACTTC.

This clone has just one count. This chain connects TRBV7-2 to TRBJ2-3, with TRBD2 matching 12 bases. The germline CDR1 and CDR2 sequences are SGHTA and FQGNSA. V was pared by 2 bases and J by 6 bases, with 9 bases of the junction left unmatched. The CDR3 loop spans 17 amino acids. DNA for the CDR3: TGTGCCAGCAGCTTAAGGGTGGCTAGCGGGAGGGTTGATACGCAGTATTTT. It encodes CASSLRVASGRVDTQYF.

The chain combines TRBV28 with TRBJ1-1; a weak D match, TRBD1 (6 bases). There are 13 residues in the CDR3. Between the trimmed V and J ends, which lost 9 bases and 1 base, there was a span of 12 bases. Germline CDR1 is MDHEN and CDR2 is SYDVKM. DNA of the CDR3: TGTGCCAGTCCCTTGACAGGGAACACTGAAGCTTTCTTT. Its protein product is CASPLTGNTEAFF.

The chain recombines TRBV6-1 with TRBJ2-5; a weak D match, TRBD2 (6 bases). The V gene lost 4 bases and the J gene lost 4 bases, with 19 bases spanning the gap. Germline CDR1 MNHNS, CDR2 SASEGT. CDR3 size: 16 residues. The CDR3 spells CASSVSGRSRGETQYF. In DNA form, the CDR3 reads TGTGCCAGCAGTGTCTCAGGGAGGAGCAGAGGAGAGACCCAGTACTTC.

The chain is built from TRBV10-1 and TRBJ1-5; 10 bases match TRBD1. In germline, CDR1 is WNHNN, CDR2 SYGVQD (reference sequence). V lost 6 bases, J lost 4 bases, and 6 bases stayed unmatched. The CDR3 has 15 residues. This CDR3 is CASSDRDRGNQPQHF. As DNA, the CDR3 is TGCGCCAGCAGCGACCGGGACAGGGGTAATCAGCCCCAGCATTTT.

The table lists this clone with a count of one. This chain links TRBV20-1 with TRBJ1-2, with a weak D call TRBD1 (6 bases). Germline V gene sequence: CDR1 DFQATT, CDR2 SNEGSKA (reference sequence). The germline V and J ends were trimmed by 3 bases and 0 bases, with 17 bases remaining between them. CDR3 length equals 16 residues. CDR3 bases: TGCAGTGCTAGTTCCGTAGGACAGCCAGCTAACTATGGCTACACCTTC. Amino acid sequence: CSASSVGQPANYGYTF.

The V and J genes are TRBV24-1 and TRBJ1-1; the match to TRBD1 covers 8 bases. V shed 11 bases, J shed 2 bases, and the junction held 9 bases outside the gene matches. Germline V CDR1 and CDR2: KGHDR, SFDVKD. The CDR3 loop spans 14 amino acids. The DNA for the CDR3 is TGTGCCAGAAACGGGACAGGTCGAAACACTGAAGCTTTCTTT. It is translated as CARNGTGRNTEAFF.

CDR3 DNA sequence: TGTGCCAGCGGGTGGGGCGGACCACCCCTCCACTTT. Translation gives CASGWGGPPLHF. The chain has TRBV7-9 and TRBJ1-6; tentative D call: TRBD1 (5 bases). CDR1 and CDR2 (germline): SEHNR, FQNEAQ (reference sequence). This CDR3 has 12 amino acids. Trimming left V 8 bases short and J 11 bases short, with 13 bases between.

This clone occurred a few times. The J gene is TRBJ2-2, the V gene TRBV30; 7 bases line up with TRBD1. V shed 4 bases and J 2 bases; nucleotides not matched to a gene: 10. Germline V gives CDR1 GTSNPN, CDR2 SVGIG (reference sequence). CDR3 length: 16 amino acids. The CDR3 DNA is TGTGCCTGGACCGTTAAGAGAGGGGGCAACACCGGGGAGCTGTTTTTT. Translated, it gives CAWTVKRGGNTGELFF.

The rearrangement joins TRBV5-5 to TRBJ1-1, with 8 bases matching TRBD1. V shed 4 bases, J shed 1 base, and the junction held 3 bases outside the gene matches. Germline V CDR1 and CDR2: SGHKS, YYEKEE (reference sequence). The CDR3 extends over 14 amino acids. The DNA of the CDR3 is TGTGCCAGCAGCAAGGGGACAGGGAACACTGAAGCTTTCTTT. Amino acids: CASSKGTGNTEAFF.

The V and J genes are TRBV5-1 and TRBJ2-5; 8 bases are shared with TRBD2. The CDR3 length is 14 residues. The germline V gene has CDR1 SGHRS and CDR2 YFSETQ. V dropped 2 bases and J dropped 4; count of bases not matched to a gene: 4. The CDR3, as DNA: TGCGCCAGCAGCTTCGGGACTAGAAGAGAGACCCAGTACTTC. This codes for CASSFGTRRETQYF.

The chain is built from TRBV6-5 and TRBJ1-2; D may be TRBD1 (6 bases). Germline V CDR1 and CDR2: MNHEY, SVGAGI. Trimming pared 2 bases from V and 2 bases from J, leaving 12 bases between. There are 15 residues in the CDR3. The CDR3 DNA follows: TGTGCCAGCAGTTACCGATTAGACAGGAACTATGGCTACACCTTC. Translated: CASSYRLDRNYGYTF.

A few counts support this clone. J is TRBJ2-1 and V is TRBV7-2; D is perhaps TRBD2 (5 bases). The CDR3 sequence is 15 residues long. Trimming took off 1 base at V and 1 base at J, with 8 bases between the two ends. CDR1 is SGHTA and CDR2 is FQGNSA in the germline V gene. The CDR3 nucleotides are TGTGCCAGCAGCTTAGTGAGGACTTCCTACAATGAGCAGTTCTTC. Translation gives CASSLVRTSYNEQFF.

The CDR3 loop is CASSWGDPIGEQYF. In DNA form, the CDR3 reads TGCGCCAGCAGCTGGGGGGACCCCATAGGGGAGCAGTACTTC. This rearrangement joins TRBV5-1 to TRBJ2-7, with a possible D match to TRBD2 (6 bases). V was trimmed by 3 bases and J by 7 bases, leaving 17 bases between them. This CDR3 is built from 14 residues. Germline V CDR1 and CDR2: SGHRS, YFSETQ.